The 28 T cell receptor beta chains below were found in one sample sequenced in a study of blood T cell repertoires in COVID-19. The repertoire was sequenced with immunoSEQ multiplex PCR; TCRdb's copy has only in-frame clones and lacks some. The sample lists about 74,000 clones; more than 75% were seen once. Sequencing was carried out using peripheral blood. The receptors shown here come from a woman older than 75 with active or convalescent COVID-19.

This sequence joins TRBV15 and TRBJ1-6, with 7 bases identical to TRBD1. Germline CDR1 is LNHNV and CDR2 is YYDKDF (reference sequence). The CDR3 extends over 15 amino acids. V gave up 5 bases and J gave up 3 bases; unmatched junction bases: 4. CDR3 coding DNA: TGTGCCACCAGCGCCGGGACAGTCTATAATTCACCCCTCCACTTT. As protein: CATSAGTVYNSPLHF. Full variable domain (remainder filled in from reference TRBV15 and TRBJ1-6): DAMVIQNPRYQVTQFGKPVTLSCSQTLNHNVMYWYQQKSSQAPKLLFHYYDKDFNNEADTPDNFQSRRPNTSFCFLDIRSPGLGDTAMYLCATSAGTVYNSPLHFGNGTRLTVT.

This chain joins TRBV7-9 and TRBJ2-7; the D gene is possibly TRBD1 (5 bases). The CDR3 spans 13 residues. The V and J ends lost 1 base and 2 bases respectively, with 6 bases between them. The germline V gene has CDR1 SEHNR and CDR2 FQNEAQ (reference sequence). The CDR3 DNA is TGTGCCAGCAGCTTAGGACAGCCCTACGAGCAGTACTTC. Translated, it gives CASSLGQPYEQYF.

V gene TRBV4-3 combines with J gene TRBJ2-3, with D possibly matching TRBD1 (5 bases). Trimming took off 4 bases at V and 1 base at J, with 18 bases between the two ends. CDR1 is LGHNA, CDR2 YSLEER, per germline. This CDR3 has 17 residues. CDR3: CASSRERRLTGTDTQYF. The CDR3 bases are TGCGCCAGCAGCCGGGAAAGAAGACTGACAGGCACAGATACGCAGTATTTT.

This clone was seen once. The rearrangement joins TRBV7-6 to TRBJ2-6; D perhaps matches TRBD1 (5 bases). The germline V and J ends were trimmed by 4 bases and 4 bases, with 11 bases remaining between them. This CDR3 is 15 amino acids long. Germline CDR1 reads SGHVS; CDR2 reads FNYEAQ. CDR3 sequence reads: CASSSRVSGANVLTF. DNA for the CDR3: TGTGCCAGCAGCTCCAGGGTTTCCGGGGCCAACGTCCTGACTTTC.

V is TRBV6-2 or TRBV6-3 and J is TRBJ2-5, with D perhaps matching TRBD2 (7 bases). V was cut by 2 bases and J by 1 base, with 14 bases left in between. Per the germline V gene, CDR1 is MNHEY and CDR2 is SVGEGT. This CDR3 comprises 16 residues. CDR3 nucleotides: TGTGCCAGCAGTTACATACGGGGGGCGTTCCAAGAGACCCAGTACTTC. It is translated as CASSYIRGAFQETQYF.

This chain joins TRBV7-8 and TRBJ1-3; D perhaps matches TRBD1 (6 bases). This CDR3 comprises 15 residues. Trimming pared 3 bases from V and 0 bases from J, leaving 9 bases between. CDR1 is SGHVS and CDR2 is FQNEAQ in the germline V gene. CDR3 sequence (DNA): TGTGCCAGCAGCTTCCGGACAGACTCTGGAAACACCATATATTTT. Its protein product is CASSFRTDSGNTIYF.

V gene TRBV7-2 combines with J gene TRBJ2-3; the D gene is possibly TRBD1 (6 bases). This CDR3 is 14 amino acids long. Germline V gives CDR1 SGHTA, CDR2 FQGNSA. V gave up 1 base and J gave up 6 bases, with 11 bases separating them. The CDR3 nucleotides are TGTGCCAGCAGCTTAGGGGTTACAGGGGATACGCAGTATTTT. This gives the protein CASSLGVTGDTQYF. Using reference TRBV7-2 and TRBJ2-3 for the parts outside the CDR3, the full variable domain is GAGVSQSPSNKVTEKGKDVELRCDPISGHTALYWYRQSLGQGLEFLIYFQGNSAPDKSGLPSDRFSAERTGGSVSTLTIQRTQQEDSAVYLCASSLGVTGDTQYFGPGTRLTVL.

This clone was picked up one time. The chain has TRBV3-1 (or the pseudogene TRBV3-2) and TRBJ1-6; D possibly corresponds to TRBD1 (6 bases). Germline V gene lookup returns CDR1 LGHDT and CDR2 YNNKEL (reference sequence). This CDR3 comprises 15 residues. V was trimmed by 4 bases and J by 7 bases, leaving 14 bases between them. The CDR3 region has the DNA TGTGCCAGCAGCCCACTTAAGGGACACAATTCACCCCTCCACTTT. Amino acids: CASSPLKGHNSPLHF.

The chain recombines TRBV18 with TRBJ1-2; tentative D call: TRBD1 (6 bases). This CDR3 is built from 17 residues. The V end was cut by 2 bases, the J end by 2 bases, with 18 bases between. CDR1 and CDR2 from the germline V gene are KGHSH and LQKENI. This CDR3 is CASSPSNPQGFNYGYTF. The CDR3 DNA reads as TGTGCCAGCTCACCAAGCAACCCACAGGGATTCAACTATGGCTACACCTTC.

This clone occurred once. The CDR3 coding sequence is TGTGCCACGCAGGGGTTGAACACTGAAGCTTTCTTT. Its protein is CATQGLNTEAFF. The chain couples TRBV7-9 to TRBJ1-1; TRBD1 might be the D (6 bases). The CDR3 runs 12 residues. Per the germline V gene, CDR1 is SEHNR and CDR2 is FQNEAQ (reference sequence). V was trimmed by 10 bases and J by 0 bases, leaving 9 bases between them.

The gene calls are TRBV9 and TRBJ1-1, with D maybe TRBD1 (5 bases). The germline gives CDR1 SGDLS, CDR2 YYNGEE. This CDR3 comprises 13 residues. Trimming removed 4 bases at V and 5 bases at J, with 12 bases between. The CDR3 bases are TGTGCCAGCAGCTGGGGGGATGGGACTGAAGCTTTCTTT. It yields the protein CASSWGDGTEAFF.

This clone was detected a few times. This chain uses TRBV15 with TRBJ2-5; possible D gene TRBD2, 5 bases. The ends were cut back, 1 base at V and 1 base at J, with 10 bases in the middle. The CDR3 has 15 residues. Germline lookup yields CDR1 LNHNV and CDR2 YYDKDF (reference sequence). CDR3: CATSRGLALQETQYF. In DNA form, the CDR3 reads TGTGCCACCAGCAGAGGGCTAGCTCTCCAAGAGACCCAGTACTTC.

CDR3 coding DNA: TGTGCCAGCAGCTTCCCGTCGCAGGGAGGTTCACAGGAGACCCAGTACTTC. It translates to CASSFPSQGGSQETQYF. The J gene is TRBJ2-5, the V gene TRBV7-9; D possibly corresponds to TRBD2 (6 bases). CDR1 is SEHNR, CDR2 FQNEAQ, per germline (reference sequence). Trimming pared 3 bases from V and 5 bases from J, leaving 22 bases between. This CDR3 spans 17 amino acids.

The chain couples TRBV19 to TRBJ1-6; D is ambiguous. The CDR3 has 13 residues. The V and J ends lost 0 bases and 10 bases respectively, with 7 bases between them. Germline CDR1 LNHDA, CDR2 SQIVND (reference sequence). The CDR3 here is CASSIEGRSPLHF. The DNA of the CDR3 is TGTGCCAGTAGTATAGAAGGCAGGTCACCCCTCCACTTT.

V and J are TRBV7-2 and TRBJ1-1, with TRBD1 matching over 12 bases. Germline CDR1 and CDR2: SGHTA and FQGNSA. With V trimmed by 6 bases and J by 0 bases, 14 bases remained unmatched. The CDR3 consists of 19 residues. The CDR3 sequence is CASSYNLGQGAYMNTEAFF. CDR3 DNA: TGTGCCAGCAGTTACAACCTGGGACAGGGGGCCTACATGAACACTGAAGCTTTCTTT.

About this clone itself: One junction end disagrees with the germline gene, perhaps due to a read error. The CDR3 DNA is TGTGCCACCAGTTTGGAGGCGAACACCGGGGAGCTGTTTTTT. Translation gives CATSLEANTGELFF. This sequence joins TRBV27 and TRBJ2-2; D is possibly TRBD2 (5 bases). The CDR3 extends over 14 amino acids. Germline loops: CDR1 MNHEY, CDR2 SMNVEV (reference sequence).

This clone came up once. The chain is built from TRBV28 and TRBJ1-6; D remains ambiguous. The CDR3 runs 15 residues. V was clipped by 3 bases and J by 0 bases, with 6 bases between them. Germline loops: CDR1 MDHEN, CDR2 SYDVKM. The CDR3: CASSLGGSYNSPLHF. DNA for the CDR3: TGTGCCAGCAGTTTGGGAGGCTCCTATAATTCACCCCTCCACTTT.

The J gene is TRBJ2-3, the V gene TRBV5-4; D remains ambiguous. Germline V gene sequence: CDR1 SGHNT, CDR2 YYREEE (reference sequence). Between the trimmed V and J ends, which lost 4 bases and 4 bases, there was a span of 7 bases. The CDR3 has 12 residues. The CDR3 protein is CASSLRSDTQYF. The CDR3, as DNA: TGTGCCAGCAGCCTGAGGTCAGATACGCAGTATTTT.

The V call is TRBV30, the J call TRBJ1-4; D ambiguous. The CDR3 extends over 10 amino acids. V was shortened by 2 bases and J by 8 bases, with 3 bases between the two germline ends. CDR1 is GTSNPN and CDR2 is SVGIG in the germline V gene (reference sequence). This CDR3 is CAWSREKLFF. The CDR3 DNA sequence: TGTGCCTGGAGTCGGGAAAAACTGTTTTTT.

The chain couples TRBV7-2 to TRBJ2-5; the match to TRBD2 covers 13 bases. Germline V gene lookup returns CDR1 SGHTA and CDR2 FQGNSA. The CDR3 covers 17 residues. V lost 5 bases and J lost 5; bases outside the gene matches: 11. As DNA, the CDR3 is TGTGCCAGCAGCCCACCCCGACTAGCGGGGGGCCTGGAGACCCAGTACTTC. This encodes CASSPPRLAGGLETQYF. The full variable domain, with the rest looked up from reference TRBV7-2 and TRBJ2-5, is GAGVSQSPSNKVTEKGKDVELRCDPISGHTALYWYRQSLGQGLEFLIYFQGNSAPDKSGLPSDRFSAERTGGSVSTLTIQRTQQEDSAVYLCASSPPRLAGGLETQYFGPGTRLLVL.

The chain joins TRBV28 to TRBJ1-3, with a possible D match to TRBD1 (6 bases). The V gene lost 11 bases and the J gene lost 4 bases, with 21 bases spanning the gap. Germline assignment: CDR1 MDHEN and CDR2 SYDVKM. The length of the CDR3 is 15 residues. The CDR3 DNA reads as TGTGCCGGACAGAAGGACGGGGCTCCCGGAAACACCATATATTTT. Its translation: CAGQKDGAPGNTIYF.

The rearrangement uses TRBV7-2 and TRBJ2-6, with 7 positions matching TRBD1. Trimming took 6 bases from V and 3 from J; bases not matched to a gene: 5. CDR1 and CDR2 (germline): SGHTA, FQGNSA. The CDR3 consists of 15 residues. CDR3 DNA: TGTGCCAGCAGTCTAGGGGGCGGTGGGGCCAACGTCCTGACTTTC. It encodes CASSLGGGGANVLTF. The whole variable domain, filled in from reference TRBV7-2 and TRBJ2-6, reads GAGVSQSPSNKVTEKGKDVELRCDPISGHTALYWYRQSLGQGLEFLIYFQGNSAPDKSGLPSDRFSAERTGGSVSTLTIQRTQQEDSAVYLCASSLGGGGANVLTFGAGSRLTVL.

Here the CDR3 reads CASSSEDRAGTEAFF. The DNA of the CDR3 is TGCGCCAGCAGCTCGGAGGACAGGGCGGGCACTGAAGCTTTCTTT. This chain uses TRBV10-2 with TRBJ1-1; the match to TRBD1 covers 8 bases. V trimming: 6 bases; J trimming: 4 bases; junction bases outside the gene matches: 10. Germline CDR1 WSHSY, CDR2 SAAADI. CDR3 length equals 15 residues.

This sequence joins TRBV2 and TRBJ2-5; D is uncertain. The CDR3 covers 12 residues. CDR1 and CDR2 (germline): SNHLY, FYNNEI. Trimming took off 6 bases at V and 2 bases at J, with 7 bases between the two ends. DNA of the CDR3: TGTGCCAGCAGCCTCTTACAAGAGACCCAGTACTTC. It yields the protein CASSLLQETQYF.

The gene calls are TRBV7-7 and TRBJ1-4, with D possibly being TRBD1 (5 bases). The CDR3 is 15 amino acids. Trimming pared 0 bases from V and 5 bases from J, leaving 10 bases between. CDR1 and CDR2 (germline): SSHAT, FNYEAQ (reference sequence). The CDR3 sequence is CASSLAMGQNEKLFF. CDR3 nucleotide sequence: TGTGCCAGCAGCTTAGCGATGGGGCAGAATGAAAAACTGTTTTTT.

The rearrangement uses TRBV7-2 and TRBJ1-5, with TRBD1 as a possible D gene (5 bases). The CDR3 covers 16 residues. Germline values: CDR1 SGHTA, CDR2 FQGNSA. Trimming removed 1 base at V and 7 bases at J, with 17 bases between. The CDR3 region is CASSLGAGGIAQPQHF. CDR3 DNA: TGTGCCAGCAGCTTAGGGGCGGGGGGTATCGCACAGCCCCAGCATTTT.

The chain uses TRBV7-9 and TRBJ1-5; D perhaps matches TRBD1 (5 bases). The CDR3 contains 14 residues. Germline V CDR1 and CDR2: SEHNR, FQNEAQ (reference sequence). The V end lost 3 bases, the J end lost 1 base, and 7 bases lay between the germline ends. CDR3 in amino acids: CASSLDMSNQPQHF. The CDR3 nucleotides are TGTGCCAGCAGCTTGGACATGAGCAATCAGCCCCAGCATTTT.

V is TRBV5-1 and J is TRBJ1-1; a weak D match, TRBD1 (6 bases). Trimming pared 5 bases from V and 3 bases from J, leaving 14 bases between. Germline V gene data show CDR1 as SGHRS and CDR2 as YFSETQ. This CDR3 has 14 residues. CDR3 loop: CASRRQVVDTEAFF. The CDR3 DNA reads TGCGCCAGCAGGAGACAGGTTGTGGACACTGAAGCTTTCTTT.